These 27 T cell receptor beta chains were all obtained from the same sample, sequenced in a study of CD4+ T cells in melanoma. Produced via immunoSEQ multiplex PCR; TCRdb's table is partial and in-frame only. Of under 10,000 clones in the sample, roughly 69% are singletons; the top ten hold 24%. What was sequenced was tumor tissue. Receptors originate from a human donor with melanoma.

This clone has just one count. V gene TRBV7-9 combines with J gene TRBJ2-7, with D perhaps TRBD1 or TRBD2 (7 bases each). Per germline, CDR1 SEHNR and CDR2 FQNEAQ (reference sequence). The V end was cut by 5 bases, the J end by 5 bases, with 22 bases between. This CDR3 spans 16 amino acids. The CDR3 DNA is TGTGCCAGCAGCAAGACAGGGAGGGCTGTCAACCACGAGCAGTACTTC. This codes for CASSKTGRAVNHEQYF.

The chain joins TRBV7-9 to TRBJ2-1, with TRBD2 identical over 12 bases. V was clipped by 1 base and J by 5 bases; unmatched bases: 6. Germline CDR1 SEHNR, CDR2 FQNEAQ (reference sequence). CDR3 size: 17 residues. The CDR3 loop reads CASSLGPSGGGDNEQFF. The CDR3 DNA reads as TGTGCCAGCAGCTTAGGTCCTAGCGGGGGGGGCGACAATGAGCAGTTCTTC. The full variable domain, completed using reference TRBV7-9 and TRBJ2-1, is DTGVSQNPRHKITKRGQNVTFRCDPISEHNRLYWYRQTLGQGPEFLTYFQNEAQLEKSRLLSDRFSAERPKGSFSTLEIQRTEQGDSAMYLCASSLGPSGGGDNEQFFGPGTRLTVL.

This clone was seen a handful of times. The chain recombines TRBV2 with TRBJ1-1; D is undetermined. The ends were cut back, 3 bases at V and 0 bases at J, with 5 bases in the middle. CDR1 and CDR2 (germline): SNHLY, FYNNEI. The CDR3 is 13 amino acids. The CDR3 loop reads CASSEGLNTEAFF. The CDR3 nucleotides are TGTGCCAGCAGTGAGGGCTTGAACACTGAAGCTTTCTTT.

This chain connects TRBV28 to TRBJ1-3; maybe TRBD1 (5 bases). Germline CDR1 is MDHEN and CDR2 is SYDVKM. Deletions cut 5 bases from V and 3 bases from J, with 14 bases between. There are 15 residues in the CDR3. The CDR3 DNA is TGTGCCAGCAGTCTACTTCAGGGTGATGGAAACACCATATATTTT. As protein: CASSLLQGDGNTIYF.

The chain combines TRBV5-1 with TRBJ2-3; TRBD2 agrees at 8 bases. In germline, CDR1 is SGHRS, CDR2 YFSETQ. Unmatched junction bases numbered 10, after V lost 3 bases and J lost 4 bases. This CDR3 is built from 16 residues. The DNA for the CDR3 is TGCGCCAGCAGCTACTTAGGACTAGCTTGGGCAGATACGCAGTATTTT. This codes for CASSYLGLAWADTQYF.

This clone was detected once. The V and J genes are TRBV13 and TRBJ2-3; D remains ambiguous. The CDR3 extends over 12 amino acids. V was cut by 5 bases and J by 3 bases, with 6 bases left in between. Germline V gene sequence: CDR1 PRHDT, CDR2 FYEKMQ (reference sequence). CDR3 sequence reads: CASSRMTDTQYF. CDR3 DNA sequence: TGTGCCAGCAGCCGTATGACAGATACGCAGTATTTT.

The gene calls are TRBV9 and TRBJ2-2, with D unresolved. In germline, CDR1 is SGDLS, CDR2 YYNGEE. This CDR3 comprises 15 residues. V lost 3 bases to trimming and J lost 5 bases, with 14 bases between them. The CDR3 loop reads CASSEPGGNTGELFF. CDR3 nucleotides: TGTGCCAGCAGCGAGCCCGGCGGTAATACCGGGGAGCTGTTTTTT.

V usage is TRBV5-6 and J usage is TRBJ2-5; 7 nucleotides match TRBD2. The CDR3 spans 17 residues. The ends lost 3 bases at V and 1 base at J; junction bases unmatched: 12. CDR1 and CDR2 (germline): SGHDT, YYEEEE. Here the CDR3 reads CASSSLSAGFFQETQYF. The CDR3 region has the DNA TGTGCCAGCAGCTCTCTATCAGCGGGATTTTTCCAAGAGACCCAGTACTTC.

The V gene is TRBV2, the J gene TRBJ1-2; D might be TRBD1 (5 bases). This CDR3 is 14 amino acids long. Looked up from germline, CDR1 is SNHLY and CDR2 is FYNNEI. The V end was cut by 4 bases, the J end by 3 bases, with 12 bases between. The CDR3 region is CASSVRDGDYGYTF. CDR3 DNA sequence: TGTGCCAGCAGTGTCAGGGATGGTGACTATGGCTACACCTTC. Full variable domain (missing parts from reference TRBV2 and TRBJ1-2): EPEVTQTPSHQVTQMGQEVILRCVPISNHLYFYWYRQILGQKVEFLVSFYNNEISEKSEIFDDQFSVERPDGSNFTLKIRSTKLEDSAMYFCASSVRDGDYGYTFGSGTRLTVV.

The chain links TRBV9 to TRBJ1-3; D gene unclear. Germline values: CDR1 SGDLS, CDR2 YYNGEE. The CDR3 runs 14 residues. Trimming pared 2 bases from V and 2 bases from J, leaving 8 bases between. CDR3 amino acids: CASSVGSPGNTIYF. As DNA, the CDR3 is TGTGCCAGCAGCGTCGGGAGCCCTGGAAACACCATATATTTT.

This clone was observed a handful of times. The J gene is TRBJ2-3, the V gene TRBV7-3; 7 bases are shared with TRBD1. The J segment lost 2 bases and the V segment lost 5 bases, leaving 4 bases of the junction unmatched. The CDR3 totals 14 residues. Germline lookup yields CDR1 SGHTA and CDR2 FQGTGA. CDR3 bases: TGTGCCAGCAGCAAGGACAGGTCCACAGATACGCAGTATTTT. Translation gives CASSKDRSTDTQYF.

CDR3 region: CASSYDRVGANVLTF. The CDR3 region has the DNA TGTGCCAGCAGTTACGACAGGGTTGGGGCCAACGTCCTGACTTTC. V usage is TRBV6-6 and J usage is TRBJ2-6; 7 bases agree with TRBD1. The CDR3 is 15 residues long. With 2 bases clipped from V and 3 bases from J, the junction kept 1 base outside the gene matches. Looked up from germline, CDR1 is MNHNY and CDR2 is SVGAGI (reference sequence).

The chain combines TRBV28 with TRBJ1-2; possible D gene TRBD1, 5 bases. V was clipped by 6 bases and J by 9 bases, with 23 bases between them. The CDR3 loop spans 15 amino acids. Germline V gene data show CDR1 as MDHEN and CDR2 as SYDVKM. The CDR3 DNA sequence: TGTGCCAGCAGGATCCGGACGGGGGGTGTTTATCGCTACACCTTC. It yields the protein CASRIRTGGVYRYTF.

The genes are TRBV7-9 and TRBJ2-1; D is uncertain. Trimming shortened V by 5 bases and J by 13 bases, and 18 bases separated the two germline ends. The germline V gene has CDR1 SEHNR and CDR2 FQNEAQ (reference sequence). The CDR3 has 13 amino acids. The CDR3 loop is CASSAAPTGPQFF. CDR3 bases: TGTGCCAGCAGCGCTGCTCCGACCGGGCCTCAGTTCTTC.

The rearrangement uses TRBV5-4 and TRBJ2-1, with TRBD1 as a possible D gene (7 bases). Germline V gene lookup returns CDR1 SGHNT and CDR2 YYREEE (reference sequence). Trimming removed 0 bases at V and 2 bases at J, with 12 bases between. The CDR3 consists of 16 residues. DNA for the CDR3: TGTGCCAGCAGCTTGGGGCCAGGGGGGACCTACAATGAGCAGTTCTTC. Amino acids: CASSLGPGGTYNEQFF.

This clone has a handful of counts. The chain employs TRBV2 and TRBJ1-2, with TRBD1 identical over 8 bases. The CDR3 length is 14 residues. Germline CDR1 reads SNHLY; CDR2 reads FYNNEI. Trimming at V came to 7 bases and at J to 2 bases, leaving 6 bases not matched to a gene. The CDR3 DNA reads TGTGCCAGCATTCTGGACAGGGCAAACTATGGCTACACCTTC. It yields the protein CASILDRANYGYTF.

CDR3 in DNA: TGTGCCAGCAAGACAGGGGGAGTTAGCTACGAGCAGTACTTC. It translates to CASKTGGVSYEQYF. The chain couples TRBV2 to TRBJ2-7, with 9 bases fitting TRBD1. Losses at the gene ends were 7 bases for V and 3 bases for J; bases not matched to a gene: 7. The germline V gene has CDR1 SNHLY and CDR2 FYNNEI. The CDR3 extends over 14 amino acids.

The CDR3 DNA is TGTGCCAGCAGCTATTGGCGGGGTGGTGATGCAGATACGCAGTATTTT. Translation: CASSYWRGGDADTQYF. The gene calls are TRBV5-4 and TRBJ2-3; tentatively, D is TRBD2 (6 bases). CDR1 is SGHNT and CDR2 is YYREEE in the germline V gene (reference sequence). V was shortened by 3 bases and J by 4 bases, with 18 bases between the two germline ends. This CDR3 is built from 16 residues.

The V gene is TRBV18, the J gene TRBJ2-3; D perhaps matches TRBD2 (6 bases). The CDR3 covers 13 residues. V lost 0 bases and J 10 bases, leaving 11 bases between the germline ends. Germline V gene lookup returns CDR1 KGHSH and CDR2 LQKENI. CDR3 loop: CASSPPSTRAQYF. The CDR3 DNA follows: TGTGCCAGCTCACCACCGTCGACTAGGGCGCAGTATTTT.

The chain recombines TRBV9 with TRBJ2-1; 12 bases fit TRBD2. Germline loops: CDR1 SGDLS, CDR2 YYNGEE. CDR3 length equals 16 residues. Trimming cost V 3 bases and J 5 bases; bases outside gene matches: 6. The CDR3: CASSATSGGLNNEQFF. CDR3 nucleotide sequence: TGTGCCAGCAGCGCGACTAGCGGGGGCCTCAACAATGAGCAGTTCTTC.

This clone has just a few counts. J is TRBJ2-1 and V is TRBV7-9; 9 bases match TRBD2. The V gene end was trimmed by 5 bases and the J gene end by 9 bases; junction bases not matched to a gene: 11. The germline CDR1 and CDR2 sequences are SEHNR and FQNEAQ (reference sequence). The length of the CDR3 is 15 residues. Here the CDR3 DNA reads TGTGCCAGCAGCCCAGGACTAGCGTGGGGGGGTGAGCAGTTCTTC. It codes for CASSPGLAWGGEQFF.

The table lists this clone with a count of one. This chain joins TRBV11-1 and TRBJ2-1, with 9 positions matching TRBD2. Trimming took 2 bases from V and 2 from J; bases not matched to a gene: 10. The CDR3 extends over 18 amino acids. Looked up from germline, CDR1 is SGHAT and CDR2 is FQDESV (reference sequence). CDR3 sequence: CASSLRGGLARTYNEQFF. Written as DNA, the CDR3 is TGTGCCAGCAGCTTAAGGGGGGGACTAGCACGGACCTACAATGAGCAGTTCTTC.

This clone was seen just once. This sequence joins TRBV30 and TRBJ1-5; tentative D call: TRBD1 (6 bases). V dropped 0 bases and J dropped 5 bases, with 8 bases sitting between them. This CDR3 is built from 13 residues. The germline gives CDR1 GTSNPN, CDR2 SVGIG (reference sequence). The CDR3 region has the DNA TGTGCCTGGAGTGTGGACAGAGATCAGCCCCAGCATTTT. Residues: CAWSVDRDQPQHF.

This clone was seen a few times. This chain connects TRBV5-5 to TRBJ1-6, with a tentative D call TRBD1 (5 bases). Trimming left V 2 bases short and J 10 bases short, with 16 bases between. CDR1 and CDR2 (germline): SGHKS, YYEKEE (reference sequence). The CDR3 has 15 residues. CDR3 bases: TGTGCCAGCAGCTTTGCCGGGACGATGGGGTCACCCCTCCACTTT. This codes for CASSFAGTMGSPLHF.

This clone has only one observation. The same CDR3 is also encoded by other DNA sequences in this sample. The J gene is TRBJ1-5, the V gene TRBV13; D is unclear. V lost 5 bases and J 6 bases, leaving 8 bases between the germline ends. The CDR3 is made up of 12 amino acids. Germline-derived CDR1 and CDR2 are PRHDT and FYEKMQ (reference sequence). The CDR3 spells CASSRRGQPQHF. In nucleotides, the CDR3 is TGTGCCAGCAGCCGACGGGGTCAGCCCCAGCATTTT.

The chain has TRBV11-2 and TRBJ2-7; 8 positions agree with TRBD1. V was pared by 4 bases and J by 10 bases, with 15 bases of the junction left unmatched. The germline V gene has CDR1 SGHAT and CDR2 FQNNGV. The CDR3 has 15 residues. This CDR3 reads CASSSGGQGFTTQYF. In DNA form, the CDR3 reads TGTGCCAGCAGCTCGGGCGGACAGGGTTTCACAACCCAGTACTTC.

V gene TRBV30 combines with J gene TRBJ1-3; possibly TRBD1 for D (5 bases). CDR1 and CDR2 from the germline V gene are GTSNPN and SVGIG (reference sequence). This CDR3 is 15 amino acids long. The ends were cut back, 2 bases at V and 2 bases at J, with 13 bases in the middle. The chain's CDR3 is CAWSQIRAPGNTIYF. The CDR3 coding sequence is TGTGCCTGGAGTCAAATCAGGGCCCCTGGAAACACCATATATTTT.